What follows are 31 T cell receptor beta chains derived from one specimen sequenced in a study of long-term antiretroviral therapy in people with HIV. The run of the v3.0 immunoSEQ assay was at survey level. Produced via immunoSEQ multiplex PCR; TCRdb's table is partial and in-frame only. The repertoire holds fewer than 30,000 clones, 95% seen once, with 7% to 8.5% in the top ten. The sequenced sample was unsorted PBMCs, obtained 5.3 years after starting antiretroviral therapy. The receptors originated from a young man with HIV.

The sample holds one count of this clone. In DNA, the CDR3 is TGTGCCAGCAGCCCCTATGGATACGAGCAGTACTTC. Its translation is CASSPYGYEQYF. The V and J genes are TRBV11-2 and TRBJ2-7; D remains unclear. This CDR3 contains 12 residues. Germline-derived CDR1 and CDR2 are SGHAT and FQNNGV. Trimming left V 5 bases short and J 4 bases short, with 9 bases between.

The chain couples TRBV5-1 to TRBJ1-1; D is unclear. Trimming cost V 0 bases and J 8 bases, with 5 bases left between them. The CDR3 sequence is 11 residues long. The germline V gene has CDR1 SGHRS and CDR2 YFSETQ. The chain's CDR3 is CASSLETEAFF. The CDR3 nucleotides read TGCGCCAGCAGCTTGGAGACAGAAGCTTTCTTT.

The gene calls are TRBV18 and TRBJ2-1; the match to TRBD2 covers 8 bases. The ends lost 3 bases at V and 6 bases at J; junction bases unmatched: 7. Germline lookup yields CDR1 KGHSH and CDR2 LQKENI. This CDR3 is built from 15 residues. CDR3 coding DNA: TGTGCCAGCTCACCCCTGCGGCTAGCGGGCAATGAGCAGTTCTTC. This encodes CASSPLRLAGNEQFF.

The V gene is TRBV4-3, the J gene TRBJ1-4; TRBD1 agrees at 7 bases. V shed 1 base and J 6 bases; nucleotides not matched to a gene: 5. Germline V gene sequence: CDR1 LGHNA, CDR2 YSLEER. This CDR3 spans 15 amino acids. The CDR3 region has the DNA TGCGCCAGCAGCCAAGGACAGGGTGGGGATGAAAAACTGTTTTTT. As protein: CASSQGQGGDEKLFF.

The chain recombines TRBV7-2 with TRBJ2-1; 8 bases are shared with TRBD2. CDR1 and CDR2 from the germline V gene are SGHTA and FQGNSA. The CDR3 is 15 amino acids. Unmatched junction bases numbered 5, after V lost 0 bases and J lost 7 bases. The CDR3 is CASSLASGELNEQFF. As DNA, the CDR3 is TGTGCCAGCAGCTTAGCTAGCGGGGAGCTAAATGAGCAGTTCTTC. The full variable domain, its missing parts supplied by reference TRBV7-2 and TRBJ2-1, is GAGVSQSPSNKVTEKGKDVELRCDPISGHTALYWYRQSLGQGLEFLIYFQGNSAPDKSGLPSDRFSAERTGGSVSTLTIQRTQQEDSAVYLCASSLASGELNEQFFGPGTRLTVL.

In its sample, this clone was seen once. The genes are TRBV30 and TRBJ2-7; possibly TRBD1 for D (6 bases). Germline V lookup: CDR1 GTSNPN, CDR2 SVGIG (reference sequence). Trimming took 5 bases from V and 6 from J, leaving 20 bases between them. The CDR3 sequence is 14 residues long. CDR3 nucleotide sequence: TGTGCCTGGCGCCGAAAAGGGACATTTGGCGAGCAGTACTTC. This sequence encodes CAWRRKGTFGEQYF.

V usage is TRBV4-2 and J usage is TRBJ2-3; D ambiguous. CDR1 is LGHNA and CDR2 is YNFKEQ in the germline V gene. The CDR3 contains 17 residues. The ends were cut back, 0 bases at V and 5 bases at J, with 18 bases in the middle. The CDR3 DNA sequence: TGTGCCAGCAGCCAAGATTCGAGAGCCGGTGGTGGAGATACGCAGTATTTT. This gives the protein CASSQDSRAGGGDTQYF.

The rearrangement uses TRBV28 and TRBJ1-2, with D unresolved. The CDR3 length is 13 residues. V lost 6 bases and J lost 4, with 12 bases in between. CDR1 is MDHEN and CDR2 is SYDVKM in the germline V gene. CDR3 loop: CASSPPHLYGYTF. CDR3 nucleotide sequence: TGTGCCAGCAGCCCCCCGCACCTCTATGGCTACACCTTC.

Here the CDR3 DNA reads TGTGCCAGCAGCTTAGCAGGGGTAACTGAAGCTTTCTTT. Protein sequence: CASSLAGVTEAFF. The chain combines TRBV7-9 with TRBJ1-1, with D possibly matching TRBD1 (5 bases). V gave up 0 bases and J gave up 5 bases, with 7 bases separating them. This CDR3 is 13 amino acids long. CDR1 SEHNR and CDR2 FQNEAQ come from the germline V gene (reference sequence).

The DNA for the CDR3 is TGTGCCAGTAGTCGGACAGGCCCTGGAAACACCATATATTTT. Its protein product is CASSRTGPGNTIYF. J is TRBJ1-3 and V is TRBV19; 7 nucleotides align to TRBD1. CDR3 length: 14 amino acids. Per germline, CDR1 LNHDA and CDR2 SQIVND (reference sequence). V was pared by 5 bases and J by 2 bases, with 3 bases of the junction left unmatched.

The chain joins TRBV19 to TRBJ1-1; D is possibly TRBD1 (6 bases). Germline V gene sequence: CDR1 LNHDA, CDR2 SQIVND (reference sequence). The V end was cut by 4 bases, the J end by 3 bases, with 15 bases between. The CDR3 consists of 15 residues. DNA for the CDR3: TGTGCCAGTAGTAGGCACAGGGAGGGATACACTGAAGCTTTCTTT. As protein: CASSRHREGYTEAFF.

The chain couples TRBV9 to TRBJ1-2; perhaps TRBD1 as D (6 bases). The CDR3 consists of 13 residues. In germline, CDR1 is SGDLS, CDR2 YYNGEE. The V end lost 3 bases, the J end lost 8 bases, and 14 bases lay between the germline ends. The CDR3 sequence: CASSAGHQIGYTF. CDR3 nucleotides: TGTGCCAGCAGCGCGGGACACCAGATAGGCTACACCTTC.

The rearrangement uses TRBV5-4 and TRBJ2-7; 8 nucleotides agree with TRBD2. Germline loops: CDR1 SGHNT, CDR2 YYREEE (reference sequence). V shed 7 bases, J shed 5 bases, and the junction held 8 bases outside the gene matches. The CDR3 loop spans 13 amino acids. As DNA, the CDR3 is TGTGCCAGCGGGCGGGGGGCTGGAAACGAGCAGTACTTC. Translating gives CASGRGAGNEQYF.

J is TRBJ2-2 and V is TRBV7-3; the D is unclear. The germline V and J ends were trimmed by 1 base and 4 bases, with 13 bases remaining between them. Per the germline V gene, CDR1 is SGHTA and CDR2 is FQGTGA. The CDR3 consists of 16 residues. DNA of the CDR3: TGTGCCAGCAGCTTAATGGTAGCTTCGGGCACCGGGGAGCTGTTTTTT. Translation gives CASSLMVASGTGELFF.

This rearrangement joins TRBV19 to TRBJ2-7; maybe TRBD1 (5 bases). Germline lookup yields CDR1 LNHDA and CDR2 SQIVND (reference sequence). V lost 7 bases and J 1 base, leaving 14 bases between the germline ends. CDR3 length: 14 residues. CDR3 in amino acids: CASKRQWASYEQYF. The CDR3 DNA is TGTGCCAGTAAGAGACAGTGGGCATCCTACGAGCAGTACTTC.

The chain uses TRBV5-8 and TRBJ2-2; D is perhaps TRBD1 or TRBD2 (5 bases each). Germline V gene data show CDR1 as SGHTS and CDR2 as YDEGEE. This CDR3 is built from 13 residues. V lost 5 bases, J lost 7 bases, and 12 bases lay in between. CDR3 nucleotides: TGTGCCAGCAGACCGGTGGGGGTCGGGGAGCTGTTTTTT. Protein product: CASRPVGVGELFF.

This clone was recorded only once. The CDR3 protein is CASSSRGGFVSGYTF. The CDR3 nucleotides read TGTGCCAGCAGCTCACGAGGGGGGTTCGTTAGTGGCTACACCTTC. The gene calls are TRBV5-6 and TRBJ1-2; weak D call: TRBD1 (6 bases). The ends were cut back, 3 bases at V and 7 bases at J, with 19 bases in the middle. CDR1 and CDR2 (germline): SGHDT, YYEEEE. This CDR3 region has 15 residues.

In its sample, this clone was seen once. The chain carries TRBV7-3 and TRBJ1-1; D is ambiguous. Looked up from germline, CDR1 is SGHTA and CDR2 is FQGTGA. The CDR3 is 17 amino acids. V dropped 8 bases and J dropped 3 bases, with 25 bases sitting between them. The CDR3 DNA sequence: TGTGCCAGCCCAACTCCCTCCAAGGTTGGGTTTCACACTGAAGCTTTCTTT. This translates into CASPTPSKVGFHTEAFF.

V and J are TRBV5-1 and TRBJ2-4; TRBD1 matches at 10 bases. Germline V gene data show CDR1 as SGHRS and CDR2 as YFSETQ. There are 16 residues in the CDR3. After removal of 3 bases from V and 2 bases from J, the junction contained 5 bases not matched to a gene. The CDR3 sequence: CASSSGTGVSKNIQYF. Written as DNA, the CDR3 is TGCGCCAGCAGCTCTGGGACAGGGGTCTCCAAAAACATTCAGTACTTC.

The chain employs TRBV2 and TRBJ2-5; 8 bases agree with TRBD1. J was trimmed by 6 bases and V by 10 bases; bases with no gene match: 4. This CDR3 has 11 residues. Germline CDR1 reads SNHLY; CDR2 reads FYNNEI. The CDR3 loop reads CAIDRGQTQYF. Written as DNA, the CDR3 is TGTGCCATCGACAGGGGTCAGACCCAGTACTTC.

The chain employs TRBV6-6 and TRBJ2-5, with D perhaps matching TRBD1 (5 bases). Per germline, CDR1 MNHNY and CDR2 SVGAGI (reference sequence). The CDR3 loop spans 13 amino acids. The germline V and J ends were trimmed by 2 bases and 4 bases, with 8 bases remaining between them. The CDR3: CASSYMGLETQYF. CDR3 sequence (DNA): TGTGCCAGCAGTTACATGGGGCTAGAGACCCAGTACTTC.

The chain uses TRBV7-9 and TRBJ2-5; 11 bases are a match to TRBD2. Trimming at V came to 7 bases and at J to 2 bases, leaving 6 bases not matched to a gene. The CDR3 consists of 15 residues. Looked up from germline, CDR1 is SEHNR and CDR2 is FQNEAQ (reference sequence). CDR3 in amino acids: CASTQTSGKQETQYF. The CDR3, as DNA: TGTGCCAGCACCCAGACTAGCGGGAAGCAAGAGACCCAGTACTTC.

V gene TRBV4-3 combines with J gene TRBJ1-2; no definite D call. Germline V gene data show CDR1 as LGHNA and CDR2 as YSLEER. CDR3 length: 17 residues. The V gene lost 1 base and the J gene lost 4 bases, with 19 bases spanning the gap. The CDR3 region has the DNA TGCGCCAGCAGCCAAGGTCAGAAAACACCAATCGTCTATGGCTACACCTTC. This codes for CASSQGQKTPIVYGYTF.

The chain uses TRBV7-9 and TRBJ1-2; D perhaps matches TRBD1 (5 bases). This CDR3 has 16 residues. V lost 2 bases and J 7 bases, leaving 20 bases between the germline ends. The germline V gene has CDR1 SEHNR and CDR2 FQNEAQ (reference sequence). The CDR3 DNA reads as TGTGCCAGCAGCTTACCCCGGGTAGGGGACCAGGTTGGCTACACCTTC. This codes for CASSLPRVGDQVGYTF.

The chain employs TRBV5-8 and TRBJ1-2; 9 nucleotides line up with TRBD1. The V and J ends lost 2 bases and 2 bases, in that order; junction bases with no gene match: 1. CDR3 length: 14 residues. Germline CDR1 is SGHTS and CDR2 is YDEGEE. The CDR3 DNA reads as TGTGCCAGCAGCTTACAGGGGGCGAACTATGGCTACACCTTC. As protein: CASSLQGANYGYTF.

The chain carries TRBV5-5 and TRBJ2-7; either TRBD1 or TRBD2 may supply D (6 bases each). Between the trimmed V and J ends, which lost 2 bases and 3 bases, there was a span of 15 bases. The V gene's germline CDR1 is SGHKS and CDR2 YYEKEE (reference sequence). The CDR3 has 15 residues. The CDR3 nucleotides are TGTGCCAGCAGCTTAGGGCAGGGGACTTACTACGAGCAGTACTTC. This translates into CASSLGQGTYYEQYF.

The chain recombines TRBV6-6 with TRBJ2-3; TRBD2 aligns across 11 bases. CDR1 and CDR2 from the germline V gene are MNHNY and SVGAGI (reference sequence). V gave up 6 bases and J gave up 2 bases; unmatched junction bases: 7. The CDR3 loop spans 16 amino acids. CDR3 DNA sequence: TGTGCCAGCAGGCTGTTAGCGGGAGGGTCCACAGATACGCAGTATTTT. The encoded protein is CASRLLAGGSTDTQYF.

V gene TRBV5-5 combines with J gene TRBJ2-7, with TRBD2 identical over 9 bases. This CDR3 spans 16 amino acids. The V gene end was trimmed by 3 bases and the J gene end by 3 bases; junction bases not matched to a gene: 10. CDR1 and CDR2 from the germline V gene are SGHKS and YYEKEE (reference sequence). The CDR3 coding sequence is TGTGCCAGCAGCTCGATCCGACTAGCGGTAGGCTACGAGCAGTACTTC. Protein sequence: CASSSIRLAVGYEQYF.

About this clone: Compared with germline, one end of the junction differs, possibly owing to a read error. CDR3 DNA: TGTGCTAGCAGCAGGGACCAACTCACAGATACGCAGTATTTT. It translates to CASSRDQLTDTQYF. The rearrangement links TRBV7-7 to TRBJ2-3, with D perhaps TRBD1 or TRBD2 (5 bases each). The germline V gene has CDR1 SSHAT and CDR2 FNYEAQ (reference sequence). CDR3 length: 14 residues.

The table lists this clone with a few counts. This rearrangement joins TRBV7-8 to TRBJ1-2; no firm D call. CDR1 and CDR2 (germline): SGHVS, FQNEAQ. The CDR3 totals 16 residues. V lost 6 bases and J lost 6, with 23 bases in between. CDR3: CASSSAQRSPPHGYTF. CDR3 in DNA: TGTGCCAGCAGTTCCGCCCAACGGAGCCCTCCACATGGCTACACCTTC.

This clone was found once. The chain employs TRBV19 and TRBJ1-2; TRBD1 is a possible D gene (5 bases). V was clipped by 5 bases and J by 8 bases, with 18 bases between them. This CDR3 is built from 14 residues. Germline CDR1 is LNHDA and CDR2 is SQIVND (reference sequence). In nucleotides, the CDR3 is TGTGCCAGTAGTCCTTGGGGCGATGGCGGGGGCTACACCTTC. Encoded protein: CASSPWGDGGGYTF.